This TCR beta chain comes out of a study of blood T cell repertoires in COVID-19. Method: immunoSEQ multiplex PCR; TCRdb's copy keeps in-frame clones and lacks some. This table has some 250,000 clones, around 88% appearing once. This clone was seen a handful of times. The germline gives CDR1 SQVTM, CDR2 ANQGSEA. Trimming pared 2 bases from V and 1 base from J, leaving 9 bases between. This CDR3 contains 14 residues. The rearrangement links TRBV29-1 to TRBJ1-5; no clear D gene. The sample was PBMCs or T cells enriched from blood (not recorded which). This clonotype was obtained from a man aged 35-49 years who had recovered from COVID-19. The DNA for the CDR3 is TGCAGCGTTGAAATATCCGGGAGCAATCAGCCCCAGCATTTT. The encoded protein is CSVEISGSNQPQHF.